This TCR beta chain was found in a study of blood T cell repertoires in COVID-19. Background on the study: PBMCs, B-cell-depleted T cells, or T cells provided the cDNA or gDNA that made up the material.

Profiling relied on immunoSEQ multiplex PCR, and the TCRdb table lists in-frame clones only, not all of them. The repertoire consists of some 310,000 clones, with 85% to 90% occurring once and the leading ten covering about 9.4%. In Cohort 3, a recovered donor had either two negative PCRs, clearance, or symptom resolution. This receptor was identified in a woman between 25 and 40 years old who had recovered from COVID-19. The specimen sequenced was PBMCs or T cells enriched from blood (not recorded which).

The CDR3 protein is CASSQAPSGEQFF. In nucleotides, the CDR3 is TGTGCCAGCAGCCAAGCCCCCAGCGGTGAGCAGTTCTTC. This chain links TRBV3-1 (or the pseudogene TRBV3-2) with TRBJ2-1, with D tentatively TRBD2 (5 bases). The CDR3 totals 13 residues. V lost 1 base to trimming and J lost 9 bases, with 10 bases between them. Germline CDR1 is LGHDT and CDR2 is YNNKEL (reference sequence).